In this sample, the clone carrying this TCR beta chain turned up many times. Antigen unknown. The data are from a study of neurological immune-mediated disorders. The unsorted libraries were made from 2 million PBMCs kept at -80 C. Points from the study as a whole: The study found the most TCR clonal expansion in HTLV-1-associated myelopathy and the least in multiple sclerosis, below healthy controls. The repertoires of 18 of 34 multiple sclerosis patients were placed by phylogenetic grouping in a single related-CDR3 cluster, which may be a signature.

Synthesis of cDNA was performed by 5'RACE using 10-nucleotide random UMIs. MiXCR was run by TCRdb on the 5' RACE reads, yielding one entry per CDR3 protein. The table shows roughly 70,000 distinct CDR3 sequences, with less than 4% occurring only once. V was clipped by 5 bases and J by 4 bases, with 14 bases between them. The CDR3 has 15 amino acids. Germline V lookup: CDR1 SGHTA, CDR2 FQGNSA. The clonotype originates from a man younger than 45 with multiple sclerosis. V usage is TRBV7-2 and J usage is TRBJ1-4; D not resolved. What was sequenced was PBMCs. CDR3 loop: CASSPLGGDNEKLFF. The CDR3, as DNA: TGTGCCAGCAGCCCATTAGGCGGGGATAATGAAAAACTGTTTTTT.